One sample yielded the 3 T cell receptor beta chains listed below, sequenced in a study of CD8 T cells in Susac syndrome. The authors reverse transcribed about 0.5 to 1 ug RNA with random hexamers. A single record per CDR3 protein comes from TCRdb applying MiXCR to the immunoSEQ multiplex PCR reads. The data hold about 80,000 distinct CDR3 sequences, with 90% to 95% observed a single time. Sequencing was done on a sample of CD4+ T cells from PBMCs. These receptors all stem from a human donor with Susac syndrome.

The CDR3 here is CASSDLTGPGANVLTF. The CDR3 region has the DNA TGTGCCAGTAGTGACCTGACAGGGCCTGGGGCCAACGTCCTGACTTTC. V is TRBV19 and J is TRBJ2-6; 7 nucleotides align to TRBD1. The germline gives CDR1 LNHDA, CDR2 SQIVND (reference sequence). The CDR3 sequence is 16 residues long. The V gene end was trimmed by 5 bases and the J gene end by 2 bases; junction bases not matched to a gene: 6.

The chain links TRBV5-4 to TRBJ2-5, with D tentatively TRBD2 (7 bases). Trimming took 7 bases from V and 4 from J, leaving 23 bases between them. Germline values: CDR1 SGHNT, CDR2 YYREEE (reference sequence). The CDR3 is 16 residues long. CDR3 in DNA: TGTGCCAGCGACTCTGGCGGGGGCGGGGGAGGAGAGACCCAGTACTTC. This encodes CASDSGGGGGGETQYF.

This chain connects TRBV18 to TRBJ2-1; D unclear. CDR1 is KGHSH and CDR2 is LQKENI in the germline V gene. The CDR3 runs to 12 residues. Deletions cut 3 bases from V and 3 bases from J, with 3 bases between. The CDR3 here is CASSPGYNEQFF. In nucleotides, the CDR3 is TGTGCCAGCTCACCGGGCTACAATGAGCAGTTCTTC.